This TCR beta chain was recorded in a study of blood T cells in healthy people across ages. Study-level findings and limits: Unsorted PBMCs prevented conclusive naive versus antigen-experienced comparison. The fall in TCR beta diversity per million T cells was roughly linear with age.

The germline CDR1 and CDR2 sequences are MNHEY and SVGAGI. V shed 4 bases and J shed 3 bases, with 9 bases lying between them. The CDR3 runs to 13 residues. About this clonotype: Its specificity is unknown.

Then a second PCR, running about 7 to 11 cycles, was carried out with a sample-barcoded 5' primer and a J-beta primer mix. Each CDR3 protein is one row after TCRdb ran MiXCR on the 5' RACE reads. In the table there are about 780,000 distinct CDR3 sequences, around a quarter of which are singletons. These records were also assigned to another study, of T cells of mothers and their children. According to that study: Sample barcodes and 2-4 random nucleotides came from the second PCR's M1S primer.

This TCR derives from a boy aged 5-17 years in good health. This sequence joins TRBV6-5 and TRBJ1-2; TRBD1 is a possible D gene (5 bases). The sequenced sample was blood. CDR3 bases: TGTGCCAGCAGTTTATTGGGGGACTATGGCTACACCTTC. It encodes CASSLLGDYGYTF.